Given below is one T cell receptor beta chain in context. This CDR3 contains 14 residues. The germline CDR1 and CDR2 sequences are SGHRS and YFSETQ. Trimming shortened V by 0 bases and J by 4 bases, and 10 bases separated the two germline ends. The sample belongs to a study of cytomegalovirus exposure and HLA in healthy donors. The study ran its PCR with 60 Vbeta and 13 Jbeta primers. Sequencing used immunoSEQ multiplex PCR; TCRdb keeps in-frame clones, though not all of them. The repertoire holds under 200,000 clones, with 60% to 85% as singletons. The origin of this receptor is a male donor in good health and CMV-seropositive. The sequenced sample consisted of PBMCs. V usage is TRBV5-1 and J usage is TRBJ1-1; no clear D gene. The CDR3 reads CASSLEAESTEAFF. The CDR3 DNA reads as TGCGCCAGCAGCTTGGAAGCGGAGAGCACTGAAGCTTTCTTT. The variable domain in full, completed from reference TRBV5-1 and TRBJ1-1, reads KAGVTQTPRYLIKTRGQQVTLSCSPISGHRSVSWYQQTPGQGLQFLFEYFSETQRNKGNFPGRFSGRQFSNSRSEMNVSTLELGDSALYLCASSLEAESTEAFFGQGTRLTVV.